Listed below are T cell receptor beta chains from one sample, sequenced in a study of beta chain features in type 1 diabetes. Here immunoSEQ multiplex PCR was the method, and the copy in TCRdb shows in-frame clones only, minus some. The data contain 900,000 or so clones, roughly 17% of them singletons. The source material was naive CD4+ T cells from blood. Receptors were obtained from a woman between 18 and 29 years old in good health. Both conserved end residues are part of each CDR3. The D gene is left open where the match is weak. Clone sizes are given selectively: once, few, many, or a class where the clone is expanded.

j_call,v_call,d_call,clone_size,cdr3_length,cdr3_nt,cdr3_aa
TRBJ1-2,TRBV27,-,-,14,TGTGCCAGCAGTGGATATCCGACTAACTATGGCTACACCTTC,CASSGYPTNYGYTF
TRBJ2-2,TRBV6-5,-,-,13,TGTGCCAGCCACTCCCAGGGGCCCGGGGAGCTGTTTTTT,CASHSQGPGELFF
TRBJ1-5,TRBV6-6,-,-,13,TGTGCCAGCAGTTACGCAGGGAACCAGCCCCAGCATTTT,CASSYAGNQPQHF
TRBJ2-4,TRBV7-2,-,few,15,TGTGCCAGCAGCCAGTTCGTAGTAGCCAAAAACATTCAGTACTTC,CASSQFVVAKNIQYF
TRBJ1-1,TRBV4-3,-,few,17,TGCGCCAGCAGCCAAGATCTACCGGGAGCCGTGGGGGGGAAAGCTTTCTTT,CASSQDLPGAVGGKAFF
TRBJ2-7,TRBV15,-,-,15,TGTGCCACCAGCAGAGATCTCCACGGACGGGGCGAGCAGTACTTC,CATSRDLHGRGEQYF
TRBJ2-1,TRBV7-9,TRBD2,-,17,TGTGCCAGCAGCTTAGTCAGGCGGGAGAGACACTACAATGAGCAGTTCTTC,CASSLVRRERHYNEQFF
TRBJ2-1,TRBV18,TRBD2,-,15,TGTGCCAGCTCACTTCAGCGGGAGGGCCTAAATGAGCAGTTCTTC,CASSLQREGLNEQFF
TRBJ2-7,TRBV13,-,-,14,TGTGCCAGCAGCCCCGCCCCAGGCCCCTACGAGCAGTACTTC,CASSPAPGPYEQYF
TRBJ2-3,TRBV4-3,-,-,16,TGCGCCAGCAGCCAAGGGGTGTGGCAGAGTGGAGATACGCAGTATTTT,CASSQGVWQSGDTQYF
TRBJ2-1,TRBV7-7,TRBD2,-,15,TGTGCTAGCAGCTTAGTCGCGGGAGTTTTATCTGAGCAGTTCTTC,CASSLVAGVLSEQFF
TRBJ2-3,TRBV7-9,TRBD1,-,14,TGTGCCAGCAGCTCCGACAGGGGGGCAGATACGCAGTATTTT,CASSSDRGADTQYF
TRBJ1-2,TRBV4-3,TRBD1,-,14,TGCGCCAGCAGCCATGGGGACAGGACCCATGGCTACACCTTC,CASSHGDRTHGYTF
TRBJ1-1,TRBV18,-,few,15,TGTGCCAGCTCACCGGGGGGCCGGGGACCCACTGAAGCTTTCTTT,CASSPGGRGPTEAFF
TRBJ1-5,TRBV4-1,-,few,15,TGCGCCAGCAGCCAAGTGGGGACGAGCAATCAGCCCCAGCATTTT,CASSQVGTSNQPQHF
TRBJ2-7,TRBV6-8,TRBD2,-,16,TGTGCCAGCAGTTACTTCCCTAGCGGGCGGACCTACGAGCAGTACTTC,CASSYFPSGRTYEQYF
TRBJ2-1,TRBV4-3,-,many,13,TGCGCCAGCAGCCAAGAATCGGGTGATGAGCAGTTCTTC,CASSQESGDEQFF
TRBJ2-3,TRBV7-2,-,few,15,TGTGCCAGCACCCCACGCCCGGGGTGGTCAGATACGCAGTATTTT,CASTPRPGWSDTQYF
TRBJ2-7,TRBV19,-,-,14,TGTGCCAGTAGTATAGCCGGGGGAACCTACGAGCAGTACTTC,CASSIAGGTYEQYF
TRBJ2-7,TRBV10-3,-,few,13,TGTGCCTCTGCCGGGACACAGGCCTACGAGCAGTACTTC,CASAGTQAYEQYF
TRBJ1-4,TRBV16,TRBD1,few,17,TGTGCCAGCAGCCAAGGGCCGACAGGGCACACTAATGAAAAACTGTTTTTT,CASSQGPTGHTNEKLFF
TRBJ1-1,TRBV7-3,-,few,14,TGTGCCAGCAGCTTAGGGGCGGGAAACACTGAAGCTTTCTTT,CASSLGAGNTEAFF
TRBJ2-3,TRBV7-2,-,-,13,TGTGCCAGCAGCTTGCATAGCGAGGATACGCAGTATTTT,CASSLHSEDTQYF
TRBJ2-7,TRBV27,TRBD2,-,16,TGTGCCAGCAGTCTCTCTAGAGCGGGAGTATCCCACGAGCAGTACTTC,CASSLSRAGVSHEQYF
TRBJ2-3,TRBV9,TRBD1,-,18,TGTGCCAGCAGTCGTGATTGGGACAGGGGGCCTAGCACAGATACGCAGTATTTT,CASSRDWDRGPSTDTQYF
TRBJ1-3,TRBV28,-,-,12,TGTGCCAGCAGTTTAGGGCGAAACACCATATATTTT,CASSLGRNTIYF
TRBJ2-3,TRBV6-5,-,-,14,TGTGCCAGCAGTTACTCACTCCCCACAGATACGCAGTATTTT,CASSYSLPTDTQYF
TRBJ1-2,TRBV5-5,-,-,14,TGTGCCAGCAGCTTGGTTGGCAGGGAGAGTGGCTACACCTTC,CASSLVGRESGYTF
TRBJ2-5,TRBV18,-,few,15,TGTGCCAGCTCACCACCGGCTAGGCAGCAAGAGACCCAGTACTTC,CASSPPARQQETQYF
TRBJ2-7,TRBV27,TRBD2,few,15,TGTGCCAGCAGTTTAAAAGCGGGAAGGCTCTACGAGCAGTACTTC,CASSLKAGRLYEQYF
TRBJ2-5,TRBV7-3,-,few,14,TGTGCCAGCCGATATGGACTAGGGGGCGAGACCCAGTACTTC,CASRYGLGGETQYF
TRBJ2-7,TRBV7-9,TRBD2,-,14,TGTGCCAGCAGCTTTAGCGGGATTCCCTACGAGCAGTACTTC,CASSFSGIPYEQYF
TRBJ2-1,TRBV2,TRBD2,-,19,TGTGCCAGCAGTGAAAGTAGCGGGAGATTCCGAGTCAGGCCGGGGGAGCAGTTCTTC,CASSESSGRFRVRPGEQFF
TRBJ2-1,TRBV9,TRBD2,few,13,TGTGCCAGCAGCTCCACGGGACTAGGGGAGCAGTTCTTC,CASSSTGLGEQFF
TRBJ2-1,TRBV6-6,TRBD2,-,15,TGTGCCAGCAGCCTCATAGCGGGAGCCAACAATGAGCAGTTCTTC,CASSLIAGANNEQFF
TRBJ2-5,TRBV2,TRBD1,-,14,TGTGCCAGCAGGACAGGGGGTGTTCAAGAGACCCAGTACTTC,CASRTGGVQETQYF
TRBJ1-1,TRBV6-5,-,-,14,TGTGCCAGCAGTTACCGAAGCCCTTATACTGAAGCTTTCTTT,CASSYRSPYTEAFF
TRBJ2-1,TRBV11-2,-,few,19,TGTGCCAGCAGCCCAAATTTTGGGGTGCCCGGACTAAACTCTATTGAGCAGTTCTTC,CASSPNFGVPGLNSIEQFF
TRBJ2-7,TRBV28,TRBD1,-,15,TGTGCCAGCAGTACCCCCGGGACAGGGGCGTTTGAGGGGTACTTC,CASSTPGTGAFEGYF
TRBJ2-2,TRBV7-9,-,once,13,TGTGCCAGCAGCTTAGAAGGTAGCGGGGAGCTGTTTTTT,CASSLEGSGELFF
TRBJ2-3,TRBV7-2,-,-,16,TGTGCCAGCAGCTTAGGTGGTAGTAGAATAACAGATACGCAGTATTTT,CASSLGGSRITDTQYF
TRBJ2-3,TRBV5-4,-,-,15,TGTGCCAGCAGCTTGCGCGGGGTCGCAACAGATACGCAGTATTTT,CASSLRGVATDTQYF